These 2 T cell receptor beta chains share one sample of origin, sequenced in a study of blood T cell repertoires in COVID-19. Generated by immunoSEQ multiplex PCR, the TCRdb table keeps only in-frame clones and is missing some. This sample has about 95,000 clones, with around 81% found just once. Sequencing used peripheral blood. Every receptor here comes from an elderly man with COVID-19, enrolled during active disease.

The rearrangement links TRBV15 to TRBJ2-1; a possible D gene is TRBD1 (6 bases). Trimming cost V 0 bases and J 7 bases, with 16 bases left between them. CDR3 length equals 16 residues. CDR1 is LNHNV, CDR2 YYDKDF, per germline (reference sequence). CDR3 in DNA: TGTGCCACCAGCAGAGAACAGGGTCTTGGTGGGAATGAGCAGTTCTTC. This codes for CATSREQGLGGNEQFF. The full variable domain, completed using reference TRBV15 and TRBJ2-1, is DAMVIQNPRYQVTQFGKPVTLSCSQTLNHNVMYWYQQKSSQAPKLLFHYYDKDFNNEADTPDNFQSRRPNTSFCFLDIRSPGLGDTAMYLCATSREQGLGGNEQFFGPGTRLTVL.

The V call is TRBV5-1, the J call TRBJ1-1; 7 nucleotides align to TRBD1. The CDR3 is made up of 15 amino acids. Trimming removed 0 bases from V and 5 bases from J; junction bases left unmatched: 7. Germline lookup yields CDR1 SGHRS and CDR2 YFSETQ. The CDR3 here is CASSLEGGEGTEAFF. The CDR3 coding sequence is TGCGCCAGCAGCTTGGAAGGGGGCGAGGGGACTGAAGCTTTCTTT.